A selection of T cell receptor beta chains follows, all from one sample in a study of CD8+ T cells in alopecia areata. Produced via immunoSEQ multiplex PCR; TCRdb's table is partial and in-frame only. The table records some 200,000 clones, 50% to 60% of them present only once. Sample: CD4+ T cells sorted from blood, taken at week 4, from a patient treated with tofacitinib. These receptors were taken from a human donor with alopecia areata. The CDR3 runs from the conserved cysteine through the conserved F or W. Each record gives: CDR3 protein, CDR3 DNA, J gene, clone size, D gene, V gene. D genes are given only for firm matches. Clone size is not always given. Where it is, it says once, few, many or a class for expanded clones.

CASSLAGGRHNEQFF,TGTGCCAGCAGCTTAGCGGGGGGACGACACAATGAGCAGTTCTTC,TRBJ2-1,NA,NA,TRBV7-2
CAWSVGTTTYEQYF,TGTGCCTGGAGTGTTGGGACAACAACCTACGAGCAGTACTTC,TRBJ2-7,NA,NA,TRBV30
CASSPIGTGYNEQFF,TGTGCCAGCAGTCCTATCGGGACAGGCTACAATGAGCAGTTCTTC,TRBJ2-1,NA,TRBD1,TRBV6-5
CASNSGGDTQYF,TGTGCCAGCAACAGCGGGGGGGATACGCAGTATTTT,TRBJ2-3,once,TRBD2,TRBV7-2
CASSYRGQRGPQHF,TGTGCCAGCAGTTACAGAGGACAGAGGGGGCCCCAGCATTTT,TRBJ1-5,NA,NA,TRBV6-5
CASSPRSQGSYTEAFF,TGTGCCAGCTCACCTCGGTCACAGGGCTCCTACACTGAAGCTTTCTTT,TRBJ1-1,NA,NA,TRBV18
CASRAGGGGTDTQYF,TGTGCCAGCAGGGCGGGGGGCGGAGGCACAGATACGCAGTATTTT,TRBJ2-3,NA,TRBD2,TRBV7-2
CASRGDSGGHTQYF,TGTGCCAGCAGGGGGGACAGCGGCGGTCATACGCAGTATTTT,TRBJ2-3,NA,TRBD1,TRBV2
CASSQSMGRDYEQYF,TGCGCCAGCAGTCAATCCATGGGCCGCGACTACGAGCAGTACTTC,TRBJ2-7,NA,NA,TRBV23-1
CSARFDTYEQYF,TGCAGCGCTCGATTTGACACCTACGAGCAGTACTTC,TRBJ2-7,once,NA,TRBV29-1
CASSQGQVYSPLHF,TGTGCCAGCAGCCAGGGACAGGTCTATTCACCCCTCCACTTT,TRBJ1-6,few,TRBD1,TRBV7-2
CSVEADEDEQYF,TGCAGCGTTGAGGCCGATGAGGACGAGCAGTACTTC,TRBJ2-7,NA,NA,TRBV29-1
CASIYRDPRTDTQYF,TGTGCCAGCATCTACCGGGACCCTCGCACAGATACGCAGTATTTT,TRBJ2-3,NA,NA,TRBV6-5
CASSQAGGHYNEQFF,TGTGCCAGCAGCCAAGCGGGGGGCCACTACAATGAGCAGTTCTTC,TRBJ2-1,NA,NA,TRBV14
CASSQHSSRGRTYEQYF,TGCGCCAGCAGCCAACATTCATCACGGGGCAGGACCTACGAGCAGTACTTC,TRBJ2-7,once,NA,TRBV4-1
CASSQVPGGGETQYF,TGTGCCAGCAGCCAAGTCCCCGGGGGGGGTGAGACCCAGTACTTC,TRBJ2-5,once,TRBD2,TRBV4-2
CASSQDGEHRGVQETQYF,TGTGCCAGCAGCCAAGATGGCGAACACAGGGGCGTCCAAGAGACCCAGTACTTC,TRBJ2-5,NA,TRBD1,TRBV14
CSVKTGANVLTF,TGCAGCGTAAAGACTGGGGCCAACGTCCTGACTTTC,TRBJ2-6,once,NA,TRBV29-1
CAISEVRASGEQYF,TGTGCCATCAGTGAGGTTAGGGCCTCCGGCGAGCAGTACTTC,TRBJ2-7,NA,NA,TRBV10-3
CAGSRGGRDQPQHF,TGTGCCGGAAGCCGTGGGGGGCGGGATCAGCCCCAGCATTTT,TRBJ1-5,NA,NA,TRBV2
CAWSGQRAKLFF,TGTGCCTGGAGTGGGCAACGGGCGAAACTGTTTTTT,TRBJ1-4,NA,NA,TRBV30
CASSHHLTGGWNTEAFF,TGTGCCAGCAGCCACCACTTGACAGGGGGATGGAACACTGAAGCTTTCTTT,TRBJ1-1,few,TRBD1,TRBV14
CAWKTRRSNTEAFF,TGTGCCTGGAAGACTAGGAGATCGAACACTGAAGCTTTCTTT,TRBJ1-1,NA,NA,TRBV30
CASGHAGLAGQETQYF,TGTGCTAGTGGCCACGCGGGGCTAGCGGGGCAAGAGACCCAGTACTTC,TRBJ2-5,NA,TRBD2,TRBV12-5
CASSAYTLGQGNTEAFF,TGTGCCAGCAGCGCATATACTCTGGGACAGGGGAACACTGAAGCTTTCTTT,TRBJ1-1,NA,TRBD1,TRBV2
CAWAGGSTDTQYF,TGTGCCTGGGCGGGGGGAAGCACAGATACGCAGTATTTT,TRBJ2-3,few,TRBD2,TRBV30
CASSHGRRVNEQYF,TGCGCCAGCAGTCACGGCAGGAGGGTAAACGAGCAGTACTTC,TRBJ2-7,NA,NA,TRBV23-1
CASSLTRSSGGTGDEQYF,TGCGCCAGCAGCTTGACGAGATCGTCGGGTGGTACGGGGGACGAGCAGTACTTC,TRBJ2-7,NA,NA,TRBV5-1
CASSPQPGRVGNTEAFF,TGTGCCAGCAGCCCCCAACCAGGGAGGGTAGGGAACACTGAAGCTTTCTTT,TRBJ1-1,few,NA,TRBV7-9
CASSAGSGGPYNEQFF,TGCGCCAGCAGCGCAGGAAGCGGGGGGCCGTACAATGAGCAGTTCTTC,TRBJ2-1,NA,TRBD2,TRBV5-1
CASSQGSWDTQYF,TGTGCCAGCAGCCAAGGGTCATGGGATACGCAGTATTTT,TRBJ2-3,few,NA,TRBV14
CASSPGTGRQETQYF,TGTGCCAGCAGCCCAGGGACAGGGAGACAAGAGACCCAGTACTTC,TRBJ2-5,few,TRBD1,TRBV11-2
CASSVGIQGTASYEQYF,TGTGCCAGCAGCGTAGGTATCCAAGGGACAGCCTCCTACGAGCAGTACTTC,TRBJ2-7,NA,TRBD1,TRBV9
CASSLGAGGYQETQYF,TGTGCCAGCAGCTTAGGCGCAGGGGGGTACCAAGAGACCCAGTACTTC,TRBJ2-5,NA,NA,TRBV7-8
CASSQLPGTTNSPLHF,TGCGCCAGCAGCCAGCTGCCCGGGACAACGAATTCACCCCTCCACTTT,TRBJ1-6,NA,NA,TRBV4-3
CASSQGQGADGYTF,TGTGCCAGCAGCCAAGGACAGGGGGCGGATGGCTACACCTTC,TRBJ1-2,once,TRBD1,TRBV2
CASSQVPAGGGNEQFF,TGCGCCAGCAGCCAAGTACCGGCGGGCGGGGGGAATGAGCAGTTCTTC,TRBJ2-1,once,TRBD2,TRBV4-3
CASVAGSYTGELFF,TGTGCCAGCGTAGCGGGGAGCTACACCGGGGAGCTGTTTTTT,TRBJ2-2,few,TRBD2,TRBV28
CAWSVGKNIQYF,TGTGCCTGGAGTGTGGGGAAAAACATTCAGTACTTC,TRBJ2-4,NA,NA,TRBV30
CASSQVQSSYNEQFF,TGCGCCAGCAGCCAAGTCCAGAGCTCCTACAATGAGCAGTTCTTC,TRBJ2-1,NA,NA,TRBV4-3
CASSHNYGYTF,TGTGCCAGCAGCCATAACTATGGCTACACCTTC,TRBJ1-2,NA,NA,TRBV5-4
CASSFAGGSYEQYF,TGTGCCAGCAGTTTTGCAGGCGGCTCCTACGAGCAGTACTTC,TRBJ2-7,NA,NA,TRBV27
CASSFGDREETQYF,TGCGCCAGCAGCTTTGGGGACAGGGAAGAGACCCAGTACTTC,TRBJ2-5,NA,TRBD1,TRBV5-1
CASSALGPLDNEQFF,TGTGCCAGCAGCGCCTTAGGGCCCCTGGACAATGAGCAGTTCTTC,TRBJ2-1,many,NA,TRBV2
CASRDQPYNEQFF,TGCGCCAGCAGGGACCAGCCCTACAATGAGCAGTTCTTC,TRBJ2-1,NA,NA,TRBV5-1
CASSQGAGGKGQETQYF,TGCGCCAGCAGCCAAGGGGCCGGGGGGAAGGGACAAGAGACCCAGTACTTC,TRBJ2-5,NA,TRBD2,TRBV4-1